This TCR beta chain was profiled in a study of blood T cell repertoires in COVID-19. Turning to the study itself: Donors in the United States, Italy and Spain gave samples during acute or convalescent COVID-19.

Generated by immunoSEQ multiplex PCR, the TCRdb table keeps only in-frame clones and is missing some. There are about 350,000 clones in the sample; over 85% occur only once, and 3% to 4.5% lies in the top ten. CDR3 length equals 15 residues. V lost 3 bases and J lost 0, with 7 bases in between. Germline values: CDR1 SGDLS, CDR2 YYNGEE. The TCR comes from a woman aged 55-70 years with COVID-19, enrolled during active disease. The rearrangement links TRBV9 to TRBJ2-6; unclear D gene. The sample taken for sequencing was peripheral blood. The CDR3 loop is CASSERDSGANVLTF. CDR3 coding DNA: TGTGCCAGCAGCGAGCGCGACTCTGGGGCCAACGTCCTGACTTTC. Full variable domain (missing parts from reference TRBV9 and TRBJ2-6): DSGVTQTPKHLITATGQRVTLRCSPRSGDLSVYWYQQSLDQGLQFLIQYYNGEERAKGNILERFSAQQFPDLHSELNLSSLELGDSALYFCASSERDSGANVLTFGAGSRLTVL.